A few counts support the clone carrying this T cell receptor beta chain. The target antigen is unknown. TCRdb called the 5' RACE reads again in MiXCR, with one record for every CDR3 protein. The sample shows about 330,000 distinct CDR3 sequences, about 4% of them seen only once. The length of the CDR3 is 14 residues. Trimming shortened V by 7 bases and J by 7 bases, and 19 bases separated the two germline ends. The data originate from a study of T cells after yellow fever vaccination. Study-level findings and limits: The appearance of a small share of clonotypes in both CD4 and CD8 compartments was observed. When the response was secondary, it was weaker but reached its peak faster, day 5 versus 15.

Sequenced material: PBMCs, taken 5 days after the yellow fever booster vaccination. The origin of this receptor is a man younger than 35 who received the YFV17D yellow fever vaccine. The chain employs TRBV12-3 or TRBV12-4 and TRBJ2-5; D tentatively reads TRBD1 or TRBD2 (6 bases each). CDR3 DNA sequence: TGTGCCAGCACCGCCGCCGGGGGCGAAGGGACCCAGTACTTC. Protein sequence: CASTAAGGEGTQYF.